These T cell receptor beta chains were read from a single sample in a study of T cells in Graves' hyperthyroidism and ophthalmopathy. A single record per CDR3 protein comes from TCRdb applying MiXCR to the multiplex PCR reads. Here the sample spans under 550,000 distinct CDR3 sequences, just under 20% being singletons. Input material: blood. These TCRs come from a man aged 35-49 years with Graves' ophthalmopathy. The CDR3 runs from the conserved cysteine through the conserved F or W. D genes are given only for firm matches. Size tells how often a clone was seen (once, few, many) or the class of an expanded clone, and some rows leave it out.

v_gene	d_gene	j_gene	abundance	CDR3nt	CDR3aa
TRBV5-1	TRBD1	TRBJ2-5	-	TGCGCCAGCACCCCGGGGACAGGGATTTTTGGGACCCAGTACTTC	CASTPGTGIFGTQYF
TRBV7-2	TRBD1	TRBJ2-5	many	TGTGCCAGCAGCTACGTGGGCAGGGGGCTCCAAGAGACCCAGTACTTC	CASSYVGRGLQETQYF
TRBV6-5	-	TRBJ2-1	-	TGTGCCAGCAGTTACTCGTTTTTGGGCGCTAGTTCCTACAATGAGCAGTTCTTC	CASSYSFLGASSYNEQFF
TRBV3-1	-	TRBJ2-3	many	TGTGCCAGCAGCCTACGGGCAGACCTCCGGGATACGCAGTATTTT	CASSLRADLRDTQYF
TRBV18	TRBD1	TRBJ1-2	few	TGTGCCAGCTCACCCTCCTCGACAGGGGGCGAATTTGGCTACACCTTC	CASSPSSTGGEFGYTF
TRBV3-1	TRBD1	TRBJ1-1	many	TGTGCCAGCAGCCGCAAAGCCGGCGGAGGGGGCAAAGAAGCTTTCTTT	CASSRKAGGGGKEAFF
TRBV20-1	-	TRBJ1-1	few	TGCAGTGCTAGAGATCAGAGGGGAGGCCTGAACACTGAAGCTTTCTTT	CSARDQRGGLNTEAFF
TRBV28	TRBD1	TRBJ1-2	many	TGTGCCAGCGACCGGTCGGGACAGGGGGAGTATGGCTACACCTTC	CASDRSGQGEYGYTF
TRBV6-1	-	TRBJ1-5	-	TGTGCCAGCAGTCCGAGCCCAGGGTTGAGTAATCAGCCCCAGCATTTT	CASSPSPGLSNQPQHF
TRBV7-9	-	TRBJ2-1	few	TGTGCCAGCAGCTTATGGCCCGGGCCCCACAATGAGCAGTTCTTC	CASSLWPGPHNEQFF
TRBV12-3/TRBV12-4	-	TRBJ2-3	many	TGTGCCAGCAGACCCCCGGGGGATACGCAGTATTTT	CASRPPGDTQYF
TRBV10-3	-	TRBJ2-1	few	TGTGCCATCAGTGAGTCATCTCGGGGTGAGCAGTTCTTC	CAISESSRGEQFF